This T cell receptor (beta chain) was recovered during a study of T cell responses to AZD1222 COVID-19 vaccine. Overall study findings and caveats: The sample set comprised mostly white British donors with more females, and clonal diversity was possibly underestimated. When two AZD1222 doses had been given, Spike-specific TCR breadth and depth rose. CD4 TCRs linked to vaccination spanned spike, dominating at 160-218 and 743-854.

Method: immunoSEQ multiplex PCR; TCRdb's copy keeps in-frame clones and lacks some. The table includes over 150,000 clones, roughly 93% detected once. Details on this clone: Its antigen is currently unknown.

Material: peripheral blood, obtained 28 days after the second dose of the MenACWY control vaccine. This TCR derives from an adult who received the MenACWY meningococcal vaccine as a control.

The DNA for the CDR3 is TGTGCCTGGAGACGCTCAGGGAGTACTGAAGCTTTCTTT. It codes for CAWRRSGSTEAFF. The V and J genes are TRBV30 and TRBJ1-1; perhaps TRBD1 as D (5 bases). In germline, CDR1 is GTSNPN, CDR2 SVGIG (reference sequence). The CDR3 sequence is 13 residues long. V was trimmed by 3 bases and J by 5 bases, leaving 13 bases between them. The full variable domain, completed using reference TRBV30 and TRBJ1-1, is SQTIHQWPATLVQPVGSPLSLECTVEGTSNPNLYWYRQAAGRGLQLLFYSVGIGQISSEVPQNLSASRPQDRQFILSSKKLLLSDSGFYLCAWRRSGSTEAFFGQGTRLTVV.